This entry lists 5 T cell receptor beta chains sequenced from one sample in a study of shared clonotypes between healthy human individuals. TCRdb's table, derived via immunoSEQ multiplex PCR, lists solely in-frame clones and lacks some. The data show hundreds of thousands of clones, approximately 79% seen once. The specimen was memory CD4+ T cells sorted from blood. Subset indicated: CD45RA-negative fraction. Receptor source: a woman aged 25 to 45 in good health.

This clone came up many times. Additional DNA sequences in this sample encode the identical CDR3. The CDR3 DNA reads TGTGCCAGCAGCTCGAATTACGAGCAGTACTTC. Protein: CASSSNYEQYF. The gene calls are TRBV7-9 and TRBJ2-7, with D unresolved. CDR3 size: 11 residues. Germline V lookup: CDR1 SEHNR, CDR2 FQNEAQ (reference sequence). Trimming pared 4 bases from V and 4 bases from J, leaving 5 bases between.

The chain couples TRBV28 to TRBJ2-1; D perhaps matches TRBD1 (5 bases). The length of the CDR3 is 16 residues. Germline V gene data show CDR1 as MDHEN and CDR2 as SYDVKM. V was shortened by 3 bases and J by 0 bases, with 12 bases between the two germline ends. The CDR3 sequence is CASSLGGAPSYNEQFF. In DNA form, the CDR3 reads TGTGCCAGCAGTTTGGGTGGGGCCCCCTCCTACAATGAGCAGTTCTTC.

This clone was seen at least ten times. The chain has TRBV7-2 and TRBJ1-2; D is undetermined. CDR1 SGHTA and CDR2 FQGNSA come from the germline V gene. The length of the CDR3 is 14 residues. V gave up 6 bases and J gave up 3 bases, with 14 bases separating them. The CDR3 is CASRRQRTDYGYTF. DNA for the CDR3: TGTGCCAGCAGAAGGCAGCGAACTGACTATGGCTACACCTTC.

CDR3 nucleotide sequence: TGCGCCAGCAGCTTCGGGACAGGGGGTCTCGAGCAGTACTTC. Its translation is CASSFGTGGLEQYF. V usage is TRBV5-1 and J usage is TRBJ2-5; 11 nucleotides line up with TRBD1. The J call may be wrong; the DNA end is better matched by TRBJ2-7. CDR3 size: 14 residues. CDR1 and CDR2 from the germline V gene are SGHRS and YFSETQ.

This clone is a singleton in its sample. The rearrangement links TRBV19 to TRBJ2-5, with D perhaps matching TRBD2 (6 bases). The CDR3 length is 15 residues. V lost 3 bases, J lost 2 bases, and 13 bases lay in between. The germline V gene encodes CDR1 LNHDA and CDR2 SQIVND (reference sequence). The CDR3 loop reads CASSMFSAGQETQYF. The CDR3 nucleotides are TGTGCCAGTAGTATGTTTAGTGCGGGGCAAGAGACCCAGTACTTC.